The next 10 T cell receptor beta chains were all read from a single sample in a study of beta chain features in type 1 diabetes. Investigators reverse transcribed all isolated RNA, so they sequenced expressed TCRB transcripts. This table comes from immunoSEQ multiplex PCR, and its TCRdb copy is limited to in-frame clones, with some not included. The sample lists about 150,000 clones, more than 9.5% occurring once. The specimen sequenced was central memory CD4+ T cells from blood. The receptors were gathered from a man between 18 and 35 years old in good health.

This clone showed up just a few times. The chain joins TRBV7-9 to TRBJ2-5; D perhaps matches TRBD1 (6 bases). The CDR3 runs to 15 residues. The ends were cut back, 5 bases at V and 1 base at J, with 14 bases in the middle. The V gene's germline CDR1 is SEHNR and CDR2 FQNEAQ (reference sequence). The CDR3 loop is CASSAGQKLQETQYF. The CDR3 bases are TGTGCCAGCAGCGCCGGACAGAAGCTCCAAGAGACCCAGTACTTC.

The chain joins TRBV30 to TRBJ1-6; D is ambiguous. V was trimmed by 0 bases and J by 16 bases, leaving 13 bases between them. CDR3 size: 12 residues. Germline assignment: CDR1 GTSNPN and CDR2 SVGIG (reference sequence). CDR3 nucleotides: TGTGCCTGGAGTGTAAGGGTCCAAGGGCTCCACTTT. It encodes CAWSVRVQGLHF. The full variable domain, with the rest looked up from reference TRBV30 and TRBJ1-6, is SQTIHQWPATLVQPVGSPLSLECTVEGTSNPNLYWYRQAAGRGLQLLFYSVGIGQISSEVPQNLSASRPQDRQFILSSKKLLLSDSGFYLCAWSVRVQGLHFGNGTRLTVT.

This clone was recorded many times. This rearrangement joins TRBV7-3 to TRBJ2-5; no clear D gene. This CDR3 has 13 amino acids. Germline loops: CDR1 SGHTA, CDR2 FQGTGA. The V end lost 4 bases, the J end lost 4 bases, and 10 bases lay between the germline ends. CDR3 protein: CASSSRPPETQYF. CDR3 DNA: TGTGCCAGCAGCTCGAGGCCTCCAGAGACCCAGTACTTC.

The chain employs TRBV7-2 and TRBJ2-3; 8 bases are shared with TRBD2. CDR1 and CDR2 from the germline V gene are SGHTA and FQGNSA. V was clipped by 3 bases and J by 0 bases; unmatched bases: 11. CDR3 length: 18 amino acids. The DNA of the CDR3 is TGTGCCAGCAGCTTTGCGGCGGGGGGCCCGTTCAGCACAGATACGCAGTATTTT. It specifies CASSFAAGGPFSTDTQYF.

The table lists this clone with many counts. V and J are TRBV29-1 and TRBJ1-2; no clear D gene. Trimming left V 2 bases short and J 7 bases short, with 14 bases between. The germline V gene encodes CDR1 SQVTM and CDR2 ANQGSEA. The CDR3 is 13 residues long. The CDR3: CSVEKPGFLGYTF. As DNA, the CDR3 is TGCAGCGTTGAAAAACCCGGGTTTCTTGGCTACACCTTC.

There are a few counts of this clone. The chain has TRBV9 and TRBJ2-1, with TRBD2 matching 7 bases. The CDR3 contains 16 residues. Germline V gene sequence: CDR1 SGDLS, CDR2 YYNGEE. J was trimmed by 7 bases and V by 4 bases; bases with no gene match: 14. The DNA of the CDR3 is TGTGCCAGCAGCCCTCCCTGGGGCGGGGGAAGGAATGAGCAGTTCTTC. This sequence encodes CASSPPWGGGRNEQFF.

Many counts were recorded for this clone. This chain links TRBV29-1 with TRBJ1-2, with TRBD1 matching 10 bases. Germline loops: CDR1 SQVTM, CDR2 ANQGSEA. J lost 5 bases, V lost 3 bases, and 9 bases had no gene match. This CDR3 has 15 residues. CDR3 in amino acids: CSVESMGQGRYGYTF. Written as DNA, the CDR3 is TGCAGCGTTGAGAGTATGGGACAGGGGAGATATGGCTACACCTTC.

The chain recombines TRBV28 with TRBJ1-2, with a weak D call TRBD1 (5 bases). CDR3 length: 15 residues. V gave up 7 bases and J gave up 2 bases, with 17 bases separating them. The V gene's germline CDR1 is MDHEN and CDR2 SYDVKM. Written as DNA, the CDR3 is TGTGCCAGCACCGAGGGGCCCCTAGGAAACTATGGCTACACCTTC. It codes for CASTEGPLGNYGYTF.

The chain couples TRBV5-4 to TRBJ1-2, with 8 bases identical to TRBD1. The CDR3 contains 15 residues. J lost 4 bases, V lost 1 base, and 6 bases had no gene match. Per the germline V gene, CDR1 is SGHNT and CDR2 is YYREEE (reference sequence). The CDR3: CASSLRQGPFYGYTF. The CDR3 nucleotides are TGTGCCAGCAGCTTGAGACAGGGGCCTTTCTATGGCTACACCTTC.

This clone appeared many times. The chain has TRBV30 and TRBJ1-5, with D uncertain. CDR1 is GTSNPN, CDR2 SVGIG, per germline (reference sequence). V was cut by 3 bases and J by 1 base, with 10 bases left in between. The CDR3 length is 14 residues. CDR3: CAWRILGSNQPQHF. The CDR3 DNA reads TGTGCCTGGAGGATCCTGGGGAGCAATCAGCCCCAGCATTTT.